This is a list of T cell receptor beta chains from one sample in a study of T cell changes during pregnancy in multiple sclerosis. Clones were read by immunoSEQ multiplex PCR, and TCRdb kept only the in-frame ones, dropping some. The sample lists more than 40,000 clones, roughly 92% occurring once. Sequencing used CD4+ T cells from peripheral blood mononuclear cells, obtained in the second trimester of pregnancy. The receptor set was obtained from a female donor with multiple sclerosis, enrolled in a pregnancy study. Each CDR3 is given with its conserved first and last residue. D genes are given only for firm matches. The size entry is marked missing in some rows and otherwise reads once, few, many or a size class.

j_call	clone_size	d_call	v_call	cdr3_length	cdr3_nt	cdr3_aa
TRBJ2-7	NA	TRBD2	TRBV6-5	15	TGTGCCAGCAGGAGCGGGGCCCCCTCCTCCTACGAGCAGTACTTC	CASRSGAPSSYEQYF
TRBJ2-1	NA	TRBD1	TRBV6-6	16	TGTGCCAGCAGTTACACCTCCGGGACAGGGGACAATGAGCAGTTCTTC	CASSYTSGTGDNEQFF
TRBJ2-7	NA	TRBD1	TRBV19	14	TGTGCCAGTAGTGACAGGGGGGCCTTCTACGAGCAGTACTTC	CASSDRGAFYEQYF
TRBJ2-5	NA	NA	TRBV14	14	TGTGCCAGCAGCCAAGACCTTGCCAGCGGGACCCAGTACTTC	CASSQDLASGTQYF
TRBJ2-1	NA	NA	TRBV7-2	13	TGTGCCAGCAGCATGCCGGTCGTGGATGAGCAGTTCTTC	CASSMPVVDEQFF
TRBJ1-1	few	NA	TRBV30	13	TGTGCCTGGAGGCCGGAGGCGAACACTGAAGCTTTCTTT	CAWRPEANTEAFF
TRBJ2-1	once	TRBD1	TRBV7-2	15	TGTGCCAGCAGCTCGGGACAGGGGGCCTACAATGAGCAGTTCTTC	CASSSGQGAYNEQFF
TRBJ1-6	NA	TRBD1	TRBV19	17	TGTGCCAGTAGTTGGAGGGACAGGAGCTCCTATAATTCACCCCTCCACTTT	CASSWRDRSSYNSPLHF
TRBJ1-3	NA	NA	TRBV6-5	13	TGTGCCAGCAGTCAATCCCTAGGAGACACCATATATTTT	CASSQSLGDTIYF
TRBJ1-3	NA	NA	TRBV6-6	15	TGTGCCAGCAGTGGACAGAACAGGGACGGAAACACCATATATTTT	CASSGQNRDGNTIYF
TRBJ2-7	NA	NA	TRBV4-3	14	TGCGCCAGCAGCCAAGTAGGGGCGAACTGCGAGCAGTACTTC	CASSQVGANCEQYF
TRBJ1-2	NA	TRBD1	TRBV9	17	TGTGCCAGCAGCCCCCGACCGGGACAGGGGGAAAACTATGGCTACACCTTC	CASSPRPGQGENYGYTF
TRBJ2-7	NA	TRBD1	TRBV19	15	TGTGCCAGTAGTACCTCCGGGACAGGGACCTACGAGCAGTACTTC	CASSTSGTGTYEQYF
TRBJ2-1	NA	TRBD2	TRBV6-6	15	TGTGCCGTGCGACCTTCCGGGGGGGCCTACAATGAGCAGTTCTTC	CAVRPSGGAYNEQFF
TRBJ2-5	NA	TRBD1	TRBV7-6	14	TGTGCCAGCAGCCCCAGGGGGCTGCAAGAGACCCAGTACTTC	CASSPRGLQETQYF
TRBJ1-3	once	NA	TRBV4-2	15	TGTGCCAGCAGCCAGTGGGCGGCGGGAGGAAACACCATATATTTT	CASSQWAAGGNTIYF
TRBJ1-2	NA	TRBD1	TRBV6-6	16	TGTGCCAGCAGTTGGGGCGGACAGGAGCTTAACTATGGCTACACCTTC	CASSWGGQELNYGYTF
TRBJ1-4	NA	NA	TRBV6-6	16	TGTGCCAGCAGTTACACGCGCCGTGCAACTAATGAAAAACTGTTTTTT	CASSYTRRATNEKLFF
TRBJ1-2	NA	NA	TRBV9	15	TGTGCCAGCAGCGCCTTGGGGACACCTTACTATGGCTACACCTTC	CASSALGTPYYGYTF
TRBJ2-1	once	NA	TRBV7-2	15	TGTGCCAGCAGCTCGAGGACAGCGTCGAGGGGTGAGCAGTTCTTC	CASSSRTASRGEQFF
TRBJ2-2	NA	NA	TRBV5-4	14	TGTGCCAGCAGCTTGGGGGGGGACACCGGGGAGCTGTTTTTT	CASSLGGDTGELFF
TRBJ1-3	NA	NA	TRBV9	15	TGTGCCAGCAGCAAAGAAGGGGTCTCTGGAAACACCATATATTTT	CASSKEGVSGNTIYF
TRBJ2-7	NA	NA	TRBV2	15	TGTGCCAGCAGTGAAGGGCAGGCACCCACCTACGAGCAGTACTTC	CASSEGQAPTYEQYF
TRBJ1-1	NA	NA	TRBV4-1	15	TGCGCCAGCAGCCAAGACTCCAGGGGAAGCACTGAAGCTTTCTTT	CASSQDSRGSTEAFF
TRBJ1-3	NA	NA	TRBV4-2	16	TGTGCCAGCAGCCAAGAATTACAGGGACCTGAAAACACCATATATTTT	CASSQELQGPENTIYF
TRBJ2-3	once	NA	TRBV2	11	TGTGCCAGCACTCAGGAAACCCGGCAGTATTTT	CASTQETRQYF
TRBJ1-1	once	NA	TRBV6-6	15	TGTGCCAGCAGTTACTCGAGGACAGCTTACACTGAAGCTTTCTTT	CASSYSRTAYTEAFF
TRBJ1-6	NA	TRBD1	TRBV15	15	TGTGCCACCAGCAGAGAGGACAGGGCGTATTCACCCCTCCACTTT	CATSREDRAYSPLHF
TRBJ2-5	NA	TRBD1	TRBV29-1	11	TGCAGCGTCTTTGACAGGGGGACCCAGTACTTC	CSVFDRGTQYF
TRBJ2-5	once	TRBD2	TRBV19	15	TGTGCCAGTAGGACCGGGACTAGCGGACAAGAGACCCAGTACTTC	CASRTGTSGQETQYF
TRBJ1-5	NA	NA	TRBV25-1	14	TGTGCCAGCAGAGGCCACGGGTTCAATCAGCCCCAGCATTTT	CASRGHGFNQPQHF
TRBJ2-2	NA	TRBD2	TRBV9	17	TGTGCCAGCAGCGTGTTAGCGGGGGGACTGAACACCGGGGAGCTGTTTTTT	CASSVLAGGLNTGELFF
TRBJ1-5	NA	NA	TRBV6-4	14	TGTGCCAGCAGTAGGGGTTGGGACAATCAGCCCCAGCATTTT	CASSRGWDNQPQHF
TRBJ1-3	NA	NA	TRBV7-9	19	TGTGCCAGCAGCTTATGGGCAGGTCTTCCATCACAGTCTGGAAACACCATATATTTT	CASSLWAGLPSQSGNTIYF
TRBJ2-1	NA	TRBD1	TRBV6-1	14	TGTGCCGGCAATACAGGGGAATCCTACAATGAGCAGTTCTTC	CAGNTGESYNEQFF
TRBJ1-5	NA	TRBD1	TRBV28	19	TGTGCCAGCAGGTCGAGCCGGGACAGGGGGCCTTATAGCAATCAGCCCCAGCATTTT	CASRSSRDRGPYSNQPQHF
TRBJ1-5	few	TRBD1	TRBV30	14	TGTGCCTGGAGTGCCGGGACAGCCAATCAGCCCCAGCATTTT	CAWSAGTANQPQHF
TRBJ1-2	NA	NA	TRBV18	16	TGTGCCAGCTCACCACTAGCAGGGGCAGGAAACTATGGCTACACCTTC	CASSPLAGAGNYGYTF
TRBJ1-2	NA	TRBD1	TRBV5-4	13	TGTGCCAGCAGTCCGGGACAGCAGTATGGCTACACCTTC	CASSPGQQYGYTF
TRBJ1-2	few	NA	TRBV5-1	13	TGCGCCAGCAGCCCCTCAGTTGTGGATGGCTACACCTTC	CASSPSVVDGYTF
TRBJ1-6	NA	NA	TRBV9	20	TGTGCCAGCAGCGTAGGAAAGGGTGGCCGGGAGGTCTCCTATAATTCACCCCTCCACTTT	CASSVGKGGREVSYNSPLHF
TRBJ1-3	NA	NA	TRBV7-6	16	TGTGCCAGCAGCTCTACCGCGGTTAGCTCTGGAAACACCATATATTTT	CASSSTAVSSGNTIYF
TRBJ1-1	NA	TRBD1	TRBV30	11	TGTGCCCGCGGGACAGGGGTGGAAGCTTTCTTT	CARGTGVEAFF
TRBJ2-5	once	NA	TRBV2	11	TGTGCCAGCAGTTCGGTAGAGACCCAGTACTTC	CASSSVETQYF
TRBJ1-3	once	TRBD1	TRBV7-9	18	TGTGCCAGCAGCTTAAGTGGGGGGAAACAGGGGGACGGAAACACCATATATTTT	CASSLSGGKQGDGNTIYF
TRBJ1-4	NA	NA	TRBV6-5	13	TGTGCCAGCAGTATGGCAGGAGGTGGAGAACTGTTTTTT	CASSMAGGGELFF
TRBJ2-5	NA	TRBD2	TRBV5-1	18	TGCGCCAGCGTCAGGAGTCCACCGACTAGCGGGGGGCAAGAGACCCAGTACTTC	CASVRSPPTSGGQETQYF
TRBJ1-1	NA	NA	TRBV11-3	13	TGTGCCAGCAGCTCCCAATTGAACACTGAAGCTTTCTTT	CASSSQLNTEAFF
TRBJ2-1	NA	TRBD1	TRBV4-2	15	TGTGCCAGCAGCCCCGGGACAGGGGATTACAATGAGCAGTTCTTC	CASSPGTGDYNEQFF
TRBJ2-3	NA	NA	TRBV6-6	12	TGTGCCAGTAAAGCTGGTACAGATACGCAGTATTTT	CASKAGTDTQYF